The source of this T cell receptor (beta chain) is a study of early T cells in non-severe SARS-CoV-2 infection. Turning to the study itself: Sequencing input comprised bulk RNA from unsorted whole blood; chain pairing was not available.

Germline CDR1 and CDR2: SQVTM and ANQGSEA. The V gene lost 5 bases and the J gene lost 7 bases, with 14 bases spanning the gap. The CDR3 covers 12 residues. Unique molecular identifier tags were affixed to discrete cDNA molecules. MiXCR was run by TCRdb on the 5' RACE reads, yielding one entry per CDR3 protein. The table includes more than 60,000 distinct CDR3 sequences, approximately 13% detected once. The rearrangement uses TRBV29-1 and TRBJ1-1; no definite D call. The sample comprised whole blood. The origin of this receptor is an adult who was a healthcare worker with PCR-confirmed SARS-CoV-2 infection or an uninfected control (not recorded which). The CDR3 loop reads CSVILQEIEAFF. As DNA, the CDR3 is TGCAGCGTTATCCTACAAGAGATTGAAGCTTTCTTT.